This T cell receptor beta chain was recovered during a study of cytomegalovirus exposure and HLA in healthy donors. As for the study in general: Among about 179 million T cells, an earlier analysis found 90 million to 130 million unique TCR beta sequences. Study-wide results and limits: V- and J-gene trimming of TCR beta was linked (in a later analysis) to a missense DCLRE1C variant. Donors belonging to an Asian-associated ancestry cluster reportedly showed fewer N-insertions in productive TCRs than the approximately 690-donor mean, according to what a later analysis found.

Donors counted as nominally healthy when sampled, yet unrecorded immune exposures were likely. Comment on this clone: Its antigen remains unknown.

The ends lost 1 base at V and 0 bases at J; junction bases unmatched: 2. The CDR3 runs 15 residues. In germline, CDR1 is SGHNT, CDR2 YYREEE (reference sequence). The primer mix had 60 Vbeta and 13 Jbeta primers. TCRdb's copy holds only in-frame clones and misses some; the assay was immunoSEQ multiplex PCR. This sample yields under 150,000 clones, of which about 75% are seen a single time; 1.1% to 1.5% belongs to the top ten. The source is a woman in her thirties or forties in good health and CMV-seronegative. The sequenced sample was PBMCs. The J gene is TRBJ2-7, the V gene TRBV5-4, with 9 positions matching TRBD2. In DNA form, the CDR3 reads TGTGCCAGCAGCTTGAGCGGGGGGAGCTCCTACGAGCAGTACTTC. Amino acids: CASSLSGGSSYEQYF.